The subject of this entry is one T cell receptor beta chain. The data were obtained in a study of T cell responses to AZD1222 COVID-19 vaccine. TCRdb's copy holds only in-frame clones and misses some; the assay was immunoSEQ multiplex PCR. The table lists 55,000 to 75,000 clones, about 85% of them singletons, with roughly 22% in the top ten. Germline values: CDR1 LGHDT, CDR2 YNNKEL (reference sequence). The CDR3 totals 13 residues. V lost 6 bases to trimming and J lost 5 bases, with 11 bases between them. The sample in question was peripheral blood, obtained on day 0 of AZD1222 vaccination. The clonotype originates from an adult in good health. The V call is TRBV3-1 (or the pseudogene TRBV3-2), the J call TRBJ2-1, with a weak D call TRBD1 (5 bases). The CDR3 nucleotides are TGTGCCAGCAGGCACAGGAACGACAATGAGCAGTTCTTC. Translation gives CASRHRNDNEQFF.